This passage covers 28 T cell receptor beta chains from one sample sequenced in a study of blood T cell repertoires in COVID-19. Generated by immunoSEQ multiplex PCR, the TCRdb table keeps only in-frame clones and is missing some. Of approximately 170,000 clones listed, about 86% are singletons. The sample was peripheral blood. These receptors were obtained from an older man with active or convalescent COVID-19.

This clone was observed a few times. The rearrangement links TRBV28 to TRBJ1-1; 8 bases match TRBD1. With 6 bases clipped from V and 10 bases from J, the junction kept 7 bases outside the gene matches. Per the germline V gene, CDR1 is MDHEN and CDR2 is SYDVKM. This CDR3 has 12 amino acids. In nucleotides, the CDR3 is TGTGCCAGCAGGGGACAGGTTGAAGCAGCTTTCTTT. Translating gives CASRGQVEAAFF. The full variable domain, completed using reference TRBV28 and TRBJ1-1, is DVKVTQSSRYLVKRTGEKVFLECVQDMDHENMFWYRQDPGLGLRLIYFSYDVKMKEKGDIPEGYSVSREKKERFSLILESASTNQTSMYLCASRGQVEAAFFGQGTRLTVV.

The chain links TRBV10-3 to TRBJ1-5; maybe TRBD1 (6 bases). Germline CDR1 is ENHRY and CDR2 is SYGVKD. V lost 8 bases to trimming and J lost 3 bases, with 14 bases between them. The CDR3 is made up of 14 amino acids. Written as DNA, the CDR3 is TGTGCCATCTCGGGGGGGCTCCCCAATCAGCCCCAGCATTTT. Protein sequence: CAISGGLPNQPQHF.

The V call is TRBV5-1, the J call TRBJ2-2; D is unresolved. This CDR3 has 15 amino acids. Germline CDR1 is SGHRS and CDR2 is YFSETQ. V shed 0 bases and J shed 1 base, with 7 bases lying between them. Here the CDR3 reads CASSLAGLNTGELFF. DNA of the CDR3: TGCGCCAGCAGCTTGGCCGGTCTGAACACCGGGGAGCTGTTTTTT.

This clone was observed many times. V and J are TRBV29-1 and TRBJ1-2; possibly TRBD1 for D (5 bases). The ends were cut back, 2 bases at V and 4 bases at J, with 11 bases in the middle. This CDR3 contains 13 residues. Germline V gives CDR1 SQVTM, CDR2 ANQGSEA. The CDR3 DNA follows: TGCAGCGTTGAAAGGGGCTTAGGCTATGGCTACACCTTC. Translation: CSVERGLGYGYTF.

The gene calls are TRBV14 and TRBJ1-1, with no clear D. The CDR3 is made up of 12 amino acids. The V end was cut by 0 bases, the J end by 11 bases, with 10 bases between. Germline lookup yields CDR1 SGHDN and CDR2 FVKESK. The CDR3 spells CASSQDYYGAFF. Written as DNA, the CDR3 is TGTGCCAGCAGCCAAGATTACTACGGGGCTTTCTTT.

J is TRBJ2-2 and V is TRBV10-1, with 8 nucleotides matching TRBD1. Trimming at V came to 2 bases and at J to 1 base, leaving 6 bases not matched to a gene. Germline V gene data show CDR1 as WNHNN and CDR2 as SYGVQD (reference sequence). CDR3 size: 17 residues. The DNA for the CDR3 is TGCGCCAGCAGTGAGGCACAGGGGGAACTGAACACCGGGGAGCTGTTTTTT. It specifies CASSEAQGELNTGELFF.

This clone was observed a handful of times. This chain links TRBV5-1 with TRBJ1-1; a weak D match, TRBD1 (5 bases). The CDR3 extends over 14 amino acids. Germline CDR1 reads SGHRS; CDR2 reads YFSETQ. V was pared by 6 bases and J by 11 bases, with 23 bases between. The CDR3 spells CASKFGAGLLGAFF. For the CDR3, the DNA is TGCGCCAGCAAGTTCGGTGCGGGGCTGCTGGGGGCTTTCTTT.

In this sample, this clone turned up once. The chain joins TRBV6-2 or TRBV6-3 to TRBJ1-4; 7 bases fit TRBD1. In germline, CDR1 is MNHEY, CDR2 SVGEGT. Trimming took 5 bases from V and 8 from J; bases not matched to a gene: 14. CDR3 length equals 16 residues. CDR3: CASSDLLQGREEKLFF. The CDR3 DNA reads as TGTGCCAGCAGTGACCTGTTACAGGGGCGGGAAGAAAAACTGTTTTTT.

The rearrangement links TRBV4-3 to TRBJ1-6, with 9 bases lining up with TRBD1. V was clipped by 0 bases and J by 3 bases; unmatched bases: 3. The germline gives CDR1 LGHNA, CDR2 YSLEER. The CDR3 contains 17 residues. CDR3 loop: CASSQEWGQGYNSPLHF. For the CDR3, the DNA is TGCGCCAGCAGCCAAGAGTGGGGACAGGGCTATAATTCACCCCTCCACTTT.

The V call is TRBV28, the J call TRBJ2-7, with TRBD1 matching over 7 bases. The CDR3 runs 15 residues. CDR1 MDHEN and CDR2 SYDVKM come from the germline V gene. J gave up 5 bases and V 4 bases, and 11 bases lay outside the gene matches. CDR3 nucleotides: TGTGCCAGCAGTTACCCCCGACAGGGTCCCCACGAGCAGTACTTC. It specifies CASSYPRQGPHEQYF.

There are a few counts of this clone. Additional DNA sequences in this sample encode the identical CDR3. The CDR3, as DNA: TGTGCCAGCAGCCGGGGGGGAAGCAATCAGCCCCAGCATTTT. Protein sequence: CASSRGGSNQPQHF. The genes are TRBV7-9 and TRBJ1-5; maybe TRBD1 (5 bases). CDR3 size: 14 residues. Trimming took 5 bases from V and 1 from J, leaving 9 bases between them. Germline V gene sequence: CDR1 SEHNR, CDR2 FQNEAQ (reference sequence).

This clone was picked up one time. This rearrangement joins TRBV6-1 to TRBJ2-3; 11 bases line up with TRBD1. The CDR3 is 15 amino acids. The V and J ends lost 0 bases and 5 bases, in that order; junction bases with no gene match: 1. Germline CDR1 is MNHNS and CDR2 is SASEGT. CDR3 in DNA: TGTGCCAGCAGTGAAGCCGGGACAGGGGGAGATACGCAGTATTTT. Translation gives CASSEAGTGGDTQYF.

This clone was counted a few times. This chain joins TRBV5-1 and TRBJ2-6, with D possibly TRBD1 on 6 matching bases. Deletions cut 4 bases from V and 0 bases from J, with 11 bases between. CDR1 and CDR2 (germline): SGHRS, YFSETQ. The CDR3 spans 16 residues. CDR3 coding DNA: TGCGCCAGCAGCCCCACAGGGTTCTCTGGGGCCAACGTCCTGACTTTC. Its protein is CASSPTGFSGANVLTF. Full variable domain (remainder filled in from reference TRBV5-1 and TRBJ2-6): KAGVTQTPRYLIKTRGQQVTLSCSPISGHRSVSWYQQTPGQGLQFLFEYFSETQRNKGNFPGRFSGRQFSNSRSEMNVSTLELGDSALYLCASSPTGFSGANVLTFGAGSRLTVL.

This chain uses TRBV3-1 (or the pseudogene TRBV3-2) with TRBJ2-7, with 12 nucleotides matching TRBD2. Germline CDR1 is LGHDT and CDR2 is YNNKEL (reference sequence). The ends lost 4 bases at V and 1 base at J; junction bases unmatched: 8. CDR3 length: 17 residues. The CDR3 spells CASSRHLTSGSSYEQYF. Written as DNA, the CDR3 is TGTGCCAGCAGCCGCCACTTGACTAGCGGGAGTTCCTACGAGCAGTACTTC.

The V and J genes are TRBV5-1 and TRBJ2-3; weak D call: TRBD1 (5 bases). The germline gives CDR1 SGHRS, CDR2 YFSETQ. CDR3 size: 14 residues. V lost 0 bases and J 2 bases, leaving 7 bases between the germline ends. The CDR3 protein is CASSLGGTTDTQYF. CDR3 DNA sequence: TGCGCCAGCAGCTTGGGGGGCACCACAGATACGCAGTATTTT.

CDR3 sequence reads: CATSRDFYSYEQYF. The DNA of the CDR3 is TGTGCCACCAGCAGAGATTTTTACTCCTACGAGCAGTACTTC. V usage is TRBV15 and J usage is TRBJ2-7; D is uncertain. Between the trimmed V and J ends, which lost 0 bases and 0 bases, there was a span of 6 bases. Germline lookup yields CDR1 LNHNV and CDR2 YYDKDF (reference sequence). The CDR3 is 14 amino acids.

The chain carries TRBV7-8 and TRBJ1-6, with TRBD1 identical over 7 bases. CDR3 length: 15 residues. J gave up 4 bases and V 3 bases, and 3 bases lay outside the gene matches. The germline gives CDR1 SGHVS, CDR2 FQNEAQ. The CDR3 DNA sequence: TGTGCCAGCAGCTTGTCGGGACAGTATAATTCACCCCTCCACTTT. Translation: CASSLSGQYNSPLHF.

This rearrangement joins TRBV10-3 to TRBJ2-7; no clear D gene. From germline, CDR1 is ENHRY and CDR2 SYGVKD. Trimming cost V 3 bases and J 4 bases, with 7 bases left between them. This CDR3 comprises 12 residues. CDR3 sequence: CAISDIRYEQYF. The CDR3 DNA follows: TGTGCCATCAGTGATATCCGGTACGAGCAGTACTTC.

This CDR3 reads CASSYSGTQYF. Here the CDR3 DNA reads TGTGCCAGCAGTTATAGCGGGACCCAGTACTTC. This sequence joins TRBV2 and TRBJ2-5, with D possibly being TRBD2 (6 bases). Germline V gene lookup returns CDR1 SNHLY and CDR2 FYNNEI. Trimming pared 5 bases from V and 7 bases from J, leaving 8 bases between. The CDR3 length is 11 residues.

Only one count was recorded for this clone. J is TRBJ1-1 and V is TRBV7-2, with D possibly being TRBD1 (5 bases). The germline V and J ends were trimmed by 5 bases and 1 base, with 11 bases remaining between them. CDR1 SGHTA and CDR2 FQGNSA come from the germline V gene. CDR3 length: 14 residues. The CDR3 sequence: CASSQGQGNTEAFF. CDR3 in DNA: TGTGCCAGCAGCCAAGGGCAGGGGAACACTGAAGCTTTCTTT.

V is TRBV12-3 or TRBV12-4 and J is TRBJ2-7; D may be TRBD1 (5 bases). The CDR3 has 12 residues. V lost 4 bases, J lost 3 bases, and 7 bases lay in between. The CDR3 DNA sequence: TGTGCCAGCAGTTCTCAGGGCTACGAGCAGTACTTC. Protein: CASSSQGYEQYF.

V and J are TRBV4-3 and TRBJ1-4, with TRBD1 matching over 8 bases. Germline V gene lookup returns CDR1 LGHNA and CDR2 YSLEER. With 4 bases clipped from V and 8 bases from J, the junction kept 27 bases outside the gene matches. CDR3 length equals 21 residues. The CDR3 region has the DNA TGCGCCAGCAGCCGTAATTCCCGTGGCAGGGGGCGCGTAAGAAGGGACGAAAAACTGTTTTTT. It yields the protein CASSRNSRGRGRVRRDEKLFF.

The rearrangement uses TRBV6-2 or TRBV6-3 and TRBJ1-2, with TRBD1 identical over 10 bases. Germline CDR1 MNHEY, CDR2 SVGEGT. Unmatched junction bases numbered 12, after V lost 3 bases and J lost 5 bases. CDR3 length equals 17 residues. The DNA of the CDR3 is TGTGCCAGCAGTTATTCCGGGACAGGGGCCACCTCGTATGGCTACACCTTC. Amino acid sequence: CASSYSGTGATSYGYTF.

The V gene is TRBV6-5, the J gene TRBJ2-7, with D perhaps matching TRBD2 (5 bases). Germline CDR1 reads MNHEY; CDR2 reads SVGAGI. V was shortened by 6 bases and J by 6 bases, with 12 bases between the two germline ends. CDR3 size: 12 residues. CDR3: CASSRAGFEQYF. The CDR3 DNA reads TGTGCCAGCAGCCGCGCGGGTTTCGAGCAGTACTTC.

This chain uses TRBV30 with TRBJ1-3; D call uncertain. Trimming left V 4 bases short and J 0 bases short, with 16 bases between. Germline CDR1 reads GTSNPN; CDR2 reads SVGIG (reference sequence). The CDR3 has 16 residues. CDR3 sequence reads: CAWTLHAEISGNTIYF. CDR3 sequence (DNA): TGTGCCTGGACTCTCCACGCGGAGATCTCTGGAAACACCATATATTTT.

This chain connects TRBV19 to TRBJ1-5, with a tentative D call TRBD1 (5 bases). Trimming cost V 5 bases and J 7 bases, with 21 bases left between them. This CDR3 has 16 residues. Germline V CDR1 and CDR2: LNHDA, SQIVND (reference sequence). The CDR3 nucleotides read TGTGCCAGTAGTTCCGATATCGGGACTAAAATCCAGCCCCAGCATTTT. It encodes CASSSDIGTKIQPQHF.

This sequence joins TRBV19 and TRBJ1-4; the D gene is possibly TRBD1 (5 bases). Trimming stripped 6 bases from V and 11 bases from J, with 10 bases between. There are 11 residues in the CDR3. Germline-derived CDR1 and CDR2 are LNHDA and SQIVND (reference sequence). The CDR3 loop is CASRAGLKLFF. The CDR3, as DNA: TGTGCCAGTAGGGCGGGACTTAAACTGTTTTTT.

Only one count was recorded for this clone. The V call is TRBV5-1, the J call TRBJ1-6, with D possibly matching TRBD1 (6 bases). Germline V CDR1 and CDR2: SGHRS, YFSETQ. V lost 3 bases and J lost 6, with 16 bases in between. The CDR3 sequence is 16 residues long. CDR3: CASSSTGQNFNSPLHF. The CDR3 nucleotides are TGCGCCAGCAGCTCCACCGGACAGAACTTTAATTCACCCCTCCACTTT.